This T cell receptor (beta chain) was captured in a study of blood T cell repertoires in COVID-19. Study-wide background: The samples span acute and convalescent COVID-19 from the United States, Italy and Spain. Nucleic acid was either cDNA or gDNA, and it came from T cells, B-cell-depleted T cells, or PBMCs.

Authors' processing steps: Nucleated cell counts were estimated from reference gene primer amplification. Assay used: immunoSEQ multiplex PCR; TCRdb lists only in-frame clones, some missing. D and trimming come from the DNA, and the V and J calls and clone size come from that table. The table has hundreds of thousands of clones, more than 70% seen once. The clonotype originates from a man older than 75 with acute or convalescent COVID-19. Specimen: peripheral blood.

For the CDR3, the DNA is TGTGCCAGCAGCCATAGATCTAGCGGGAGTGGGAATGAGCAGTTCTTC. Its protein is CASSHRSSGSGNEQFF. The chain recombines TRBV3-1 (or the pseudogene TRBV3-2) with TRBJ2-1, with 10 bases identical to TRBD2. The J segment lost 7 bases and the V segment lost 3 bases, leaving 9 bases of the junction unmatched. The germline V gene has CDR1 LGHDT and CDR2 YNNKEL (reference sequence). CDR3 size: 16 residues.